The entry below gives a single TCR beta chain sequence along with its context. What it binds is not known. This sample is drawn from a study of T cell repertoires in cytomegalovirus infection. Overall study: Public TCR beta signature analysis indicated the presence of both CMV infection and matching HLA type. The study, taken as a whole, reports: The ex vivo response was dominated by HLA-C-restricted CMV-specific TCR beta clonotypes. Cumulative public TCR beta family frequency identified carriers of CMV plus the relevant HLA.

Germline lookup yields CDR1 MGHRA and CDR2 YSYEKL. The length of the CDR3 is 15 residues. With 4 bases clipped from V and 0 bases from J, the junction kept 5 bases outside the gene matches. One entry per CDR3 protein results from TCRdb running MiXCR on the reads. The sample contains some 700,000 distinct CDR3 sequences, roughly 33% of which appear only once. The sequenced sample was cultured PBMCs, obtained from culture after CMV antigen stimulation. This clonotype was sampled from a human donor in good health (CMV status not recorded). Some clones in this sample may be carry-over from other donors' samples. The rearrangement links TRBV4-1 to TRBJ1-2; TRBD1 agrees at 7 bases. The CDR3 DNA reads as TGCGCCAGCAGCCGCGGGACAGACACTAACTATGGCTACACCTTC. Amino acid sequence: CASSRGTDTNYGYTF.